This is a list of T cell receptor beta chains from one sample in a study of control samples from healthy donors and cancer patients. Sequencing used immunoSEQ multiplex PCR; TCRdb keeps in-frame clones, though not all of them. Of more than 95,000 clones in the sample, approximately 90% were seen once. The sequenced material came from PBMCs. All receptors come from a man aged 55 to 70 with lung cancer. CDR3s include the opening cysteine and the closing phenylalanine or tryptophan. A D gene is named only where the DNA matches it firmly. Expanded clones get a size class; other rows say once, few or many, or leave the size out.

cdr3_length: 15; v_call: TRBV27; j_call: TRBJ1-2; clone_size: few; d_call: .; cdr3_nt: TGTGCCAGCAGTTTCCAACGGGGAGGTGGGTATGGCTACACCTTC; cdr3_aa: CASSFQRGGGYGYTF
cdr3_length: 14; v_call: TRBV5-4; j_call: TRBJ1-1; clone_size: .; d_call: TRBD1; cdr3_nt: TGTGCCAGCAGTCGGGACAGGGGGAACACTGAAGCTTTCTTT; cdr3_aa: CASSRDRGNTEAFF
cdr3_length: 13; v_call: TRBV6-5; j_call: TRBJ1-1; clone_size: .; d_call: TRBD1; cdr3_nt: TGTGCCAGCAGCAGGACAGGGGAGACTGAAGCTTTCTTT; cdr3_aa: CASSRTGETEAFF
cdr3_length: 15; v_call: TRBV18; j_call: TRBJ1-4; clone_size: .; d_call: TRBD1; cdr3_nt: TGTGCCAGCTCACCACGGACAGGGCGAGGGGAAAAACTGTTTTTT; cdr3_aa: CASSPRTGRGEKLFF
cdr3_length: 15; v_call: TRBV12-2; j_call: TRBJ1-6; clone_size: .; d_call: .; cdr3_nt: TGTGCAAGTCGAGCCAGGAGCTCCTATAATTCACCCCTCCACTTT; cdr3_aa: CASRARSSYNSPLHF
cdr3_length: 15; v_call: TRBV6-5; j_call: TRBJ2-1; clone_size: .; d_call: TRBD2; cdr3_nt: TGTGCCAGCAGGACCGGGGGGGGAGTTTACAATGAGCAGTTCTTC; cdr3_aa: CASRTGGGVYNEQFF
cdr3_length: 13; v_call: TRBV5-1; j_call: TRBJ1-3; clone_size: many; d_call: .; cdr3_nt: TGCGCCAGCAGCTTCTCGACAGGAAACACCATATATTTT; cdr3_aa: CASSFSTGNTIYF
cdr3_length: 15; v_call: TRBV9; j_call: TRBJ2-1; clone_size: .; d_call: TRBD2; cdr3_nt: TGTGCCAGCAGCGTACTCGCGGGGGCCTACAATGAGCAGTTCTTC; cdr3_aa: CASSVLAGAYNEQFF
cdr3_length: 14; v_call: TRBV30; j_call: TRBJ1-2; clone_size: .; d_call: .; cdr3_nt: TGTGCCTGGAGTGTATATATTTCAGGGTCGGGCTACACCTTC; cdr3_aa: CAWSVYISGSGYTF
cdr3_length: 15; v_call: TRBV7-7; j_call: TRBJ2-1; clone_size: .; d_call: TRBD2; cdr3_nt: TGTGCCAGCAGCTATGGACTAGCGGGGGGGGATGAGCAGTTCTTC; cdr3_aa: CASSYGLAGGDEQFF
cdr3_length: 15; v_call: TRBV18; j_call: TRBJ1-2; clone_size: .; d_call: .; cdr3_nt: TGTGCCAGCTCACCACAAAAGGGAGGATTCTATGGCTACACCTTC; cdr3_aa: CASSPQKGGFYGYTF
cdr3_length: 14; v_call: TRBV7-3; j_call: TRBJ2-3; clone_size: .; d_call: .; cdr3_nt: TGTGCCAGCAGCCCCCCGGGCAGCACAGATACGCAGTATTTT; cdr3_aa: CASSPPGSTDTQYF
cdr3_length: 13; v_call: TRBV6-5; j_call: TRBJ1-1; clone_size: once; d_call: .; cdr3_nt: TGTGCCAGCTCATGGGGGGGCGGCACTGAAGCTTTCTTT; cdr3_aa: CASSWGGGTEAFF
cdr3_length: 15; v_call: TRBV7-2; j_call: TRBJ1-5; clone_size: .; d_call: TRBD1; cdr3_nt: TGTGCCAGCAGCTATGGACAGGGGGTAAATCAGCCCCAGCATTTT; cdr3_aa: CASSYGQGVNQPQHF
cdr3_length: 14; v_call: TRBV5-1; j_call: TRBJ1-1; clone_size: .; d_call: .; cdr3_nt: TGCGCCAGCAGCTTGGATGGGGGCCCCACTGAAGCTTTCTTT; cdr3_aa: CASSLDGGPTEAFF
cdr3_length: 14; v_call: TRBV18; j_call: TRBJ1-4; clone_size: .; d_call: .; cdr3_nt: TGTGCCAGCTCACCACCCGGACAGCGGAAAAAACTGTTTTTT; cdr3_aa: CASSPPGQRKKLFF
cdr3_length: 13; v_call: TRBV7-2; j_call: TRBJ1-1; clone_size: .; d_call: .; cdr3_nt: TGTGCCAGCAGCCTTGGAGCGAACACTGAAGCTTTCTTT; cdr3_aa: CASSLGANTEAFF
cdr3_length: 15; v_call: TRBV5-1; j_call: TRBJ1-5; clone_size: .; d_call: .; cdr3_nt: TGCGCCAGCAGCCCCCTGGGAGGTAGCAATCAGCCCCAGCATTTT; cdr3_aa: CASSPLGGSNQPQHF
cdr3_length: 15; v_call: TRBV6-5; j_call: TRBJ2-2; clone_size: .; d_call: .; cdr3_nt: TGTGCCAGCAGTTTTCCCCCCGGGAACACCGGGGAGCTGTTTTTT; cdr3_aa: CASSFPPGNTGELFF
cdr3_length: 12; v_call: TRBV30; j_call: TRBJ2-5; clone_size: .; d_call: .; cdr3_nt: TGTGCCTGGTCAGGGTACCAAGAGACCCAGTACTTC; cdr3_aa: CAWSGYQETQYF
cdr3_length: 14; v_call: TRBV27; j_call: TRBJ2-7; clone_size: .; d_call: .; cdr3_nt: TGTGCCAGCAGTTTCAGTTGGAGCTCCTACGAGCAGTACTTC; cdr3_aa: CASSFSWSSYEQYF
cdr3_length: 13; v_call: TRBV30; j_call: TRBJ1-2; clone_size: .; d_call: TRBD1; cdr3_nt: TGTGCCTGGAGCCGGGACAGATCCTATGGCTACACCTTC; cdr3_aa: CAWSRDRSYGYTF
cdr3_length: 19; v_call: TRBV2; j_call: TRBJ2-3; clone_size: .; d_call: TRBD2; cdr3_nt: TGTGCCAGAATTACCGGGACTAGCGGGTACCTGACCAGCACAGATACGCAGTATTTT; cdr3_aa: CARITGTSGYLTSTDTQYF
cdr3_length: 14; v_call: TRBV6-6; j_call: TRBJ1-1; clone_size: .; d_call: .; cdr3_nt: TGTGCCAGCAGTTATAACGTTCAGGGAACTGAAGCTTTCTTT; cdr3_aa: CASSYNVQGTEAFF
cdr3_length: 13; v_call: TRBV5-1; j_call: TRBJ2-5; clone_size: .; d_call: .; cdr3_nt: TGCGCCAGCAGCTTTGTACCCGAAGAGACCCAGTACTTC; cdr3_aa: CASSFVPEETQYF
cdr3_length: 13; v_call: TRBV5-8; j_call: TRBJ2-5; clone_size: .; d_call: TRBD2; cdr3_nt: TGTGCCAGCAGCCCGGGACTAGATGAGACCCAGTACTTC; cdr3_aa: CASSPGLDETQYF
cdr3_length: 15; v_call: TRBV7-2; j_call: TRBJ1-2; clone_size: .; d_call: TRBD1; cdr3_nt: TGTGCCAGCAGCTTAGAGGGCAGGGGGCACTATGGCTACACCTTC; cdr3_aa: CASSLEGRGHYGYTF
cdr3_length: 15; v_call: TRBV5-1; j_call: TRBJ1-1; clone_size: once; d_call: .; cdr3_nt: TGCGCCAGCAGCTCGACGGTCGTGGGGAACACTGAAGCTTTCTTT; cdr3_aa: CASSSTVVGNTEAFF
cdr3_length: 16; v_call: TRBV6-5; j_call: TRBJ1-1; clone_size: .; d_call: .; cdr3_nt: TGTGCCAGCAGTTACCTCAACTCCAGGGTGAACACTGAAGCTTTCTTT; cdr3_aa: CASSYLNSRVNTEAFF
cdr3_length: 15; v_call: TRBV7-8; j_call: TRBJ1-2; clone_size: .; d_call: .; cdr3_nt: TGTGCCAGCAGCTTTCGGGACGATCCAAACTATGGCTACACCTTC; cdr3_aa: CASSFRDDPNYGYTF